This T cell receptor (beta chain) was identified during a study of T cells after yellow fever vaccination. General study points: Post-booster samples contained most primary-vaccination clones (approximately 96% CD4, 70% to 90% CD8). Weaker in magnitude, the secondary response showed a faster peak on day 5 versus 15.

Template switching by 5'RACE produced TCR cDNA, adding a universal primer site and UMIs. TCRdb re-derived calls from the 5' RACE reads in MiXCR, one entry per CDR3 protein. The sample lists about 85,000 distinct CDR3 sequences, approximately 12% occurring once. The receptor was isolated from a young man who received the YFV17D yellow fever vaccine. The source material was CD8+ T cells not binding an NS4B(214-222) dextramer, sorted from PBMCs, sampled approximately 20 days after the first yellow fever vaccination.

CDR3 in amino acids: CSVLGVRAYEQYF. In nucleotides, the CDR3 is TGCAGCGTTTTGGGGGTCCGAGCCTACGAGCAGTACTTC. The rearrangement uses TRBV29-1 and TRBJ2-7; D may match TRBD1 or TRBD2 (5 bases each). V lost 5 bases and J lost 2, with 13 bases in between. Looked up from germline, CDR1 is SQVTM and CDR2 is ANQGSEA. The CDR3 spans 13 residues.